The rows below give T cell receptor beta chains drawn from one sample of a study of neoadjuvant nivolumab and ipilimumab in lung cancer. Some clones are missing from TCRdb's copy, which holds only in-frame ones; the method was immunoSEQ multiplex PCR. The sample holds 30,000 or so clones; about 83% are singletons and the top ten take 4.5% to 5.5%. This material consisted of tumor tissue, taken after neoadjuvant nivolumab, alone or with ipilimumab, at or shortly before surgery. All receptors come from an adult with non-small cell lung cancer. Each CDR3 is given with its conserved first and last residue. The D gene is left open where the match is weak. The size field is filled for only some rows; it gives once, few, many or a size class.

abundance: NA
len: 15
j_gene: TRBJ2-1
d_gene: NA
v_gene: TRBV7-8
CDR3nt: TGTGCCAGCAGCTTAGGAACAGGAGGCCACAATGAGCAGTTCTTC
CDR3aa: CASSLGTGGHNEQFF

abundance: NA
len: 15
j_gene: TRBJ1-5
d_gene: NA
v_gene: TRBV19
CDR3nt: TGTGCCACTCGAGGCCTGGACGGACCAAATCAGCCCCAGCATTTT
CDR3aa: CATRGLDGPNQPQHF

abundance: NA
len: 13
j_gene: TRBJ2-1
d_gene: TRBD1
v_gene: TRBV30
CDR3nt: TGTGCCTGGATAGGGGACAGGGGCAATGAGCAGTTCTTC
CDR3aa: CAWIGDRGNEQFF

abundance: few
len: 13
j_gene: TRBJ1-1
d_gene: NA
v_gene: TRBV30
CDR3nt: TGTGCCTGGAGTGAAGCAGACAGTCAGGTAGCTTTCTTT
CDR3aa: CAWSEADSQVAFF

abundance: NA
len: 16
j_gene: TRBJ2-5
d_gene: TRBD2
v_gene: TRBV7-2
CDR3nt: TGTGCCAGCAGCTTAGGGGGACTAGCGGCTCAAGAGACCCAGTACTTC
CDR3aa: CASSLGGLAAQETQYF

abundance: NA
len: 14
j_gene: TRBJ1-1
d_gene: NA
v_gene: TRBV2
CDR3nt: TGTGCCAGCAGTGTAGAGGGCCTGAACACTGAAGCTTTCTTT
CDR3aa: CASSVEGLNTEAFF

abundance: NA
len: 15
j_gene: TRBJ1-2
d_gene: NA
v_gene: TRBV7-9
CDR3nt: TGTGCCAGCAGCGACCAAACAAAAACCAACTATGGCTACACCTTC
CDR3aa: CASSDQTKTNYGYTF

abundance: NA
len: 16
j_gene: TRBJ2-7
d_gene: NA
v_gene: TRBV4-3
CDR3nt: TGCGCCAGCAGCCAAGATTACCCAGGGCCTTCCTACGAGCAGTACTTC
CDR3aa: CASSQDYPGPSYEQYF

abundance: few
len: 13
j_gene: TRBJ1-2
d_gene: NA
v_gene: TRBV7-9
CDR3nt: TGTGCCAGCAGCTTAACGAGCCCAGGCGGCTACACCTTC
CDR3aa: CASSLTSPGGYTF

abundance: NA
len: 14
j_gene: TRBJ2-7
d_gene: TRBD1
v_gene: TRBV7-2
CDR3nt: TGTGCCAGCAACATAGACAGGGTTAGCCACGAGCAGTACTTC
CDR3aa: CASNIDRVSHEQYF

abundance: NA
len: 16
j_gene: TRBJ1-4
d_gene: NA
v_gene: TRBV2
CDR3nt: TGTGCCAGCAGTGGAGGGTTTAACGAGGATAATGAAAAACTGTTTTTT
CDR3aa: CASSGGFNEDNEKLFF

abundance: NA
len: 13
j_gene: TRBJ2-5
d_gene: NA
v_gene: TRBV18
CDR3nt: TGTGCCAGCACAGACAGAGCCCAAGAGACCCAGTACTTC
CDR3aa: CASTDRAQETQYF

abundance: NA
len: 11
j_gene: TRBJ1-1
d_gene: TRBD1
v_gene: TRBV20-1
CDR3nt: TGCAGTGCTAGTACCGGGACAGGGAGTTTCTTT
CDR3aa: CSASTGTGSFF

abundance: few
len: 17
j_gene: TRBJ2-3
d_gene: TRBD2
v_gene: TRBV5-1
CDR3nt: TGCGCCAGCAGCCCCCGGACTAGCGGGGGCTACACAGATACGCAGTATTTT
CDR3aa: CASSPRTSGGYTDTQYF

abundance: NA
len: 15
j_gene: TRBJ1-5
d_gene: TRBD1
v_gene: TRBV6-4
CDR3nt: TGTGCCAGCAGTCAAGACGGGACAGGAAATCAGCCCCAGCATTTT
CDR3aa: CASSQDGTGNQPQHF

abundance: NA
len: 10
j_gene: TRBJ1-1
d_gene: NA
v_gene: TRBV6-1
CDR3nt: TGTGCCAGCGGTAACACTGAAGCTTTCTTT
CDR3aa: CASGNTEAFF

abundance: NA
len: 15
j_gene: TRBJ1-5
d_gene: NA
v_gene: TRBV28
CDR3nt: TGTGCCAGCAGTTTGCCCTCGAGGGATCCTCAGCCCCAGCATTTT
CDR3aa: CASSLPSRDPQPQHF

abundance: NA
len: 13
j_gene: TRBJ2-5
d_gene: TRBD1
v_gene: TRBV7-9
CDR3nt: TGTGCCAGCAGCCCGACAGGGGTGGAGACCCAGTACTTC
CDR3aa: CASSPTGVETQYF

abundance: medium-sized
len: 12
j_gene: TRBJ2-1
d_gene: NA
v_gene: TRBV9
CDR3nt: TGTGCCAGCAGCGGGACAGCAAATGAGCAGTTCTTC
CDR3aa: CASSGTANEQFF

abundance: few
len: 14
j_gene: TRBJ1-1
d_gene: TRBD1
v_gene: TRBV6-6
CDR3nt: TGTGCCAGCAGTCCAACCGGGACAGAAGCTGAAGCTTTCTTT
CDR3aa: CASSPTGTEAEAFF

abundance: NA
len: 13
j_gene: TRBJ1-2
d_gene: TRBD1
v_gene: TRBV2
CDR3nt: TGTGCCAGGGAGACAGGGCGAAACTATGGCTACACCTTC
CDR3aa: CARETGRNYGYTF

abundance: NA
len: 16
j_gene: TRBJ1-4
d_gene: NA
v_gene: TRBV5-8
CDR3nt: TGTGCCAGCAGCTTGGGCCAGGGACTCGGCCGTGAAAAACTGTTTTTT
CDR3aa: CASSLGQGLGREKLFF

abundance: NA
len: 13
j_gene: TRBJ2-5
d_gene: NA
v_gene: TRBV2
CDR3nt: TGTGCCAGCAGAAGCGCGTCGAAAGAGACCCAGTACTTC
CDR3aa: CASRSASKETQYF

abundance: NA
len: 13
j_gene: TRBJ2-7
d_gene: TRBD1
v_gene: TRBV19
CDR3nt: TGTGCCAGTAGTATGGGACAGGCTCGCGAGCAGTACTTC
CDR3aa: CASSMGQAREQYF

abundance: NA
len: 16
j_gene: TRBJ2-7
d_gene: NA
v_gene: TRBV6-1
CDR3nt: TGTGCCAGCAGTCAAGCGTTTAGCGGCCTCTCCTACGAGCAGTACTTC
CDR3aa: CASSQAFSGLSYEQYF

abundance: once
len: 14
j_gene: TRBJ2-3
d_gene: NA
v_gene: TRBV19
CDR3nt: TGTGCCAGTAGTCCTGGGACCCCGGGGGATACGCAGTATTTT
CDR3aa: CASSPGTPGDTQYF

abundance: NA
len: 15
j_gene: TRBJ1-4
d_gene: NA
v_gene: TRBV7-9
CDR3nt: TGTGCCAGTATCCCAGGGAGTCAAGCTAATGAAAAACTGTTTTTT
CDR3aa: CASIPGSQANEKLFF

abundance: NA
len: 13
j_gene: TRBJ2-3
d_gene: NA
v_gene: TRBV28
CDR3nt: TGTGCCAGCAGTTTGTCGGGTTCAGATACGCAGTATTTT
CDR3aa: CASSLSGSDTQYF

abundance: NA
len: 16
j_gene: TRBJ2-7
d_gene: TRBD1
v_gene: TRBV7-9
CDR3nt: TGTGCCAGCAGCTTAGTGGGACAGGGGGCGTCCTACGAGCAGTACTTC
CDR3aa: CASSLVGQGASYEQYF

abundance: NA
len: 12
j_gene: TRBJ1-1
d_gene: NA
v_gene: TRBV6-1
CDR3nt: TGTGCCAGCAGCAGGGTGGGCACTGAAGCTTTCTTT
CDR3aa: CASSRVGTEAFF

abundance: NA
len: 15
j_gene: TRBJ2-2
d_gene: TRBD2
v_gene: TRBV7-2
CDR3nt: TGTGCCAGCAGCGCGGGAGGAGTTAAAACCGGGGAGCTGTTTTTT
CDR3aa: CASSAGGVKTGELFF

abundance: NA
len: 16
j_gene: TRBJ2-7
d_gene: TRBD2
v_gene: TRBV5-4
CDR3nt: TGTGCCAGCAGCTTGGATCCGGGACTAGTCATTTACGAGCAGTACTTC
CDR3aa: CASSLDPGLVIYEQYF

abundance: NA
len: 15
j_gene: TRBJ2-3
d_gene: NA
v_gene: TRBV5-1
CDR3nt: TGCGCCAGCAGCTTGGTAGCTCCCGACACAGATACGCAGTATTTT
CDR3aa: CASSLVAPDTDTQYF

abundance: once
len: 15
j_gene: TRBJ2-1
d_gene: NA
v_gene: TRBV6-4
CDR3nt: TGTGCCAGCAGTGTCCTGGCGGGCTCCTACAATGAGCAGTTCTTC
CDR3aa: CASSVLAGSYNEQFF

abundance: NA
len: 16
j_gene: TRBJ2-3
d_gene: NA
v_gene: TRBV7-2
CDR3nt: TGTGCCAGCAGCCGACAAGGCGGCTCCGCGGCAGATACGCAGTATTTT
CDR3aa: CASSRQGGSAADTQYF

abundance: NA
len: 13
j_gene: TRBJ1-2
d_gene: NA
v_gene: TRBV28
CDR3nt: TGTGCCAGCAGACCCCAACCCAGCAGTGGCTACACCTTC
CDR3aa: CASRPQPSSGYTF

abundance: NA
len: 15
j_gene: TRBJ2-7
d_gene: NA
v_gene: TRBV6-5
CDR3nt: TGTGCCAGCAGTTACCGCCTAGACAGCTCCTACGAGCAGTACTTC
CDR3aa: CASSYRLDSSYEQYF

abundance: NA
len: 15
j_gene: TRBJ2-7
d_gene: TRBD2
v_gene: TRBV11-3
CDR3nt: TGTGCCAGCAGCTTAGGAGTAGCGGGAGACTACGAGCAGTACTTC
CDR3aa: CASSLGVAGDYEQYF

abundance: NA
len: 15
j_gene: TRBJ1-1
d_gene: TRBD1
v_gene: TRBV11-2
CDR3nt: TGTGCCAGCAGCTCATGGACAGGTGGGGACGCTGAAGCTTTCTTT
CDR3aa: CASSSWTGGDAEAFF

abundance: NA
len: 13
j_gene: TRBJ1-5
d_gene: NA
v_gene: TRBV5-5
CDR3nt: TGTGCCAGCAGCCCTTCCCCGGATCAGCCCCAGCATTTT
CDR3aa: CASSPSPDQPQHF

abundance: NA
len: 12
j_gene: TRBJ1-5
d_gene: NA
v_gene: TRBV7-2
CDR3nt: TGTGCCAGCAGCCTGACTAATCAGCCCCAGCATTTT
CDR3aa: CASSLTNQPQHF

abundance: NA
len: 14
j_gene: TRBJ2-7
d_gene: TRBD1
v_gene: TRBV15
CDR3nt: TGTGCCACCAGCAGGACAGGGAGCTCCTACGAGCAGTACTTC
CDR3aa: CATSRTGSSYEQYF

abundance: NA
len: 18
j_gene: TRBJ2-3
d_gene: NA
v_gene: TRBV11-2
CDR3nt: TGTGCCAGCAGCTTAGGAATTTTCGGGACCGGACCCACAGATACGCAGTATTTT
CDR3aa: CASSLGIFGTGPTDTQYF

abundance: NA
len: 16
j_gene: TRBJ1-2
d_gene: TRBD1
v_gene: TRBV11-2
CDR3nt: TGTGCCAGCAGCCCACTCGGGACAGGGGGTCTCTTTGGCTACACCTTC
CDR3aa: CASSPLGTGGLFGYTF

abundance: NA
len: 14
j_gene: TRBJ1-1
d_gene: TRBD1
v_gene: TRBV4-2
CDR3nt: TGTGCCAGCAGCCAAGATCTAACAGGGGGCAGAGCTTTCTTT
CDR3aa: CASSQDLTGGRAFF

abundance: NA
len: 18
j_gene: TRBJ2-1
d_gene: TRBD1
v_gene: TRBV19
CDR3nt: TGTGCCAGTAGTATAGACCCTCCGTGGACAGGACCGAACAATGAGCAGTTCTTC
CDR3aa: CASSIDPPWTGPNNEQFF

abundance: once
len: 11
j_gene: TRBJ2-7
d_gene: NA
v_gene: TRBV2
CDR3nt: TGTGCCAGCAGTGAAGGGACAAAGCAGTACTTC
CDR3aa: CASSEGTKQYF

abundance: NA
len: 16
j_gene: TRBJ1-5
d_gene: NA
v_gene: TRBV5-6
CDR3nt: TGTGCCAGCAGCTTGGCAGGGGTTCGGGGGGATCAGCCCCAGCATTTT
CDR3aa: CASSLAGVRGDQPQHF

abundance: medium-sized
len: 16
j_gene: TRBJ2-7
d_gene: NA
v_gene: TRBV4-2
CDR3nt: TGTGCCAGCAGCCAAGACGAAACCGGGGGCTCCTACGAGCAGTACTTC
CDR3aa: CASSQDETGGSYEQYF

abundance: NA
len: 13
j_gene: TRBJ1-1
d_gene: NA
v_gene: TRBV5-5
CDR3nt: TGTGCCAGCAGCTTGTCCCCGAACACTGAAGCTTTCTTT
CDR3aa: CASSLSPNTEAFF